Each of the 6 T cell receptor beta chains below was sequenced from the same sample in a study of blood T cell repertoires in COVID-19. The assay was immunoSEQ multiplex PCR, and TCRdb's table has in-frame clones only and misses some. Altogether 80,000 or so clones are present, roughly 80% being singletons, with the ten largest covering about 14%. The sequencing input was peripheral blood. The receptors originated from a woman aged 80 or over with acute or convalescent COVID-19.

The sample holds a few counts of this clone. The V and J genes are TRBV3-1 (or the pseudogene TRBV3-2) and TRBJ2-7; TRBD2 might be the D (6 bases). Germline V gene data show CDR1 as LGHDT and CDR2 as YNNKEL (reference sequence). Trimming removed 0 bases at V and 3 bases at J, with 9 bases between. This CDR3 is built from 14 residues. CDR3 loop: CASSQEGRNYEQYF. In nucleotides, the CDR3 is TGTGCCAGCAGCCAAGAAGGGAGGAACTACGAGCAGTACTTC.

The chain recombines TRBV23-1 with TRBJ1-5; 8 bases match TRBD1. TRBV23-1 is assigned to the ORF class and has an uncertain function. CDR3 length: 20 residues. V gave up 1 base and J gave up 3 bases; unmatched junction bases: 17. Here the CDR3 reads CASSQYQGARRRGPNQPQHF. Written as DNA, the CDR3 is TGCGCCAGCAGTCAATACCAGGGGGCGCGACGGAGGGGACCCAATCAGCCCCAGCATTTT.

The chain combines TRBV7-9 with TRBJ1-2; TRBD1 is a possible D gene (6 bases). V lost 8 bases and J lost 1, with 14 bases in between. The germline CDR1 and CDR2 sequences are SEHNR and FQNEAQ (reference sequence). The CDR3 runs to 14 residues. CDR3 loop: CASEGGSSNYGYTF. CDR3 bases: TGTGCCAGCGAAGGGGGAAGTAGTAACTATGGCTACACCTTC.

V gene TRBV19 combines with J gene TRBJ2-3, with 12 nucleotides matching TRBD1. The CDR3 is 18 residues long. The J segment lost 6 bases and the V segment lost 3 bases, leaving 13 bases of the junction unmatched. Germline CDR1 reads LNHDA; CDR2 reads SQIVND (reference sequence). The CDR3 reads CASSMNPAGQGASDTQYF. DNA for the CDR3: TGTGCCAGTAGTATGAATCCAGCGGGACAGGGGGCATCGGATACGCAGTATTTT.

This sequence joins TRBV18 and TRBJ1-4, with D perhaps TRBD1 (5 bases). The CDR3 contains 15 residues. Trimming shortened V by 3 bases and J by 6 bases, and 14 bases separated the two germline ends. Germline CDR1 and CDR2: KGHSH and LQKENI. The DNA of the CDR3 is TGTGCCAGCTCACCGACCATCGGCAGGGATGAAAAACTGTTTTTT. Its protein product is CASSPTIGRDEKLFF.

The CDR3 loop reads CASSGGQGRPGELFF. In DNA, the CDR3 is TGTGCCAGCAGTGGCGGCCAGGGGCGTCCCGGGGAGCTGTTTTTT. The chain has TRBV27 and TRBJ2-2; D is perhaps TRBD1 (6 bases). The CDR3 is made up of 15 amino acids. CDR1 is MNHEY, CDR2 SMNVEV, per germline (reference sequence). V dropped 5 bases and J dropped 6 bases, with 16 bases sitting between them.